Sequencing of this T cell receptor (beta chain) was carried out in a study of blood T cell repertoires in COVID-19. TCRdb's table, derived via immunoSEQ multiplex PCR, lists solely in-frame clones and lacks some. This sample yields 110,000 or so clones, of which less than 85% are seen a single time; approximately 13% belongs to the top ten. Trimming shortened V by 10 bases and J by 8 bases, and 17 bases separated the two germline ends. CDR1 is MNHEY and CDR2 is SVGAGI in the germline V gene. The CDR3 spans 13 residues. The chain links TRBV6-5 to TRBJ1-4, with D uncertain. This clonotype was sampled from a human donor in a cohort sampled during active COVID-19. The specimen was peripheral blood. The CDR3 loop is CATLGGLGEKLFF. Written as DNA, the CDR3 is TGTGCCACCCTAGGCGGTCTCGGGGAAAAACTGTTTTTT.